The following is a TCR beta chain sequence with its context. CDR3 size: 13 residues. Trimming stripped 1 base from V and 9 bases from J, with 7 bases between. Germline V gene data show CDR1 as SNHLY and CDR2 as FYNNEI. This sample was taken from a study of CD8+CD57+ T cells in acquired aplastic anemia. Overall study: The average for DNA from sorted CD4+ and CD8+ cells was 3 to 4 ug.

TCR beta VDJ and CDR3 were profiled, and genomic DNA was the template. TCRdb analysed the reads with MiXCR anew, one entry per CDR3 protein. The sample shows 150,000 to 200,000 distinct CDR3 sequences, approximately 60% of them seen only once. The chain joins TRBV2 to TRBJ1-6; a possible D gene is TRBD1 (5 bases). The sequence was obtained from a human donor in good health. The sample taken for sequencing was sorted CD4+, CD8+, or CD8+CD57+ T cells (not recorded which) from PBMCs. CDR3 nucleotides: TGTGCCAGCAGTGAAGAGAGGGGTTCACCCCTCCACTTT. Its translation: CASSEERGSPLHF. The full variable domain, in which reference TRBV2 and TRBJ1-6 provide the parts outside the CDR3, is EPEVTQTPSHQVTQMGQEVILRCVPISNHLYFYWYRQILGQKVEFLVSFYNNEISEKSEIFDDQFSVERPDGSNFTLKIRSTKLEDSAMYFCASSEERGSPLHFGNGTRLTVT.